This is a list of T cell receptor beta chains from one sample in a study of blood T cells in healthy people across ages. MiXCR, applied by TCRdb to the 5' RACE reads, yields one record per CDR3 protein. Of about 730,000 distinct CDR3 sequences in the sample, about 42% are singletons; the top ten hold around 20%. Sequencing was performed on blood. All receptors derive from a woman aged 55-69 years in good health. Both conserved end residues are part of each CDR3. Each record gives: D gene, V gene, J gene, clone size, CDR3 protein, CDR3 DNA. A D gene is named only where the DNA matches it firmly. Size values are once, few and many counts, or a class for expanded clones, and some rows have none.

>.|TRBV7-2|TRBJ2-1|.
CASSQTGSNYNEQFF
TGTGCCAGCAGCCAAACAGGGTCCAACTACAATGAGCAGTTCTTC
>.|TRBV2|TRBJ2-7|once
CAGSEERSIQSYEQYF
TGTGCCGGCAGTGAAGAGAGGAGTATCCAATCCTACGAGCAGTACTTC
>.|TRBV7-2|TRBJ2-7|.
CASSLDLILVHEQYF
TGTGCCAGCAGCTTGGACCTAATCCTTGTCCACGAGCAGTACTTC
>TRBD1|TRBV6-1|TRBJ2-1|.
CASSEGQTYNEQFF
TGTGCCAGCAGTGAGGGACAGACCTACAATGAGCAGTTCTTC
>TRBD1|TRBV12-3/TRBV12-4|TRBJ1-6|few
CASSPRGTGIMNSPLHF
TGTGCCAGCAGCCCGAGGGGGACAGGGATAATGAATTCACCCCTCCACTTT
>TRBD1|TRBV6-5|TRBJ2-5|.
CASSFGNDRGRETQYF
TGTGCCAGCAGTTTTGGAAACGACAGGGGTAGAGAGACCCAGTACTTC
>TRBD2|TRBV15|TRBJ2-7|.
CATSRDPGTSGYEQYF
TGTGCCACCAGCAGAGATCCCGGGACTAGCGGGTACGAGCAGTACTTC
>.|TRBV14|TRBJ1-1|.
CASSQVAGLNTEAFF
TGTGCCAGCAGCCAAGTTGCGGGGTTGAACACTGAAGCTTTCTTT
>TRBD1|TRBV5-6|TRBJ2-1|.
CASSLGRLGQGGNEQFF
TGTGCCAGCAGCTTGGGACGACTTGGACAGGGGGGGAATGAGCAGTTCTTC
>.|TRBV25-1|TRBJ2-5|.
CASSGQGVGQETQYF
TGTGCCAGCAGTGGTCAAGGGGTAGGTCAAGAGACCCAGTACTTC
>.|TRBV6-2/TRBV6-3|TRBJ2-1|.
CASSYGGFEQFF
TGTGCCAGCAGTTATGGTGGCTTTGAGCAGTTCTTC
>TRBD1|TRBV25-1|TRBJ1-1|.
CASSDNRGPNTEAFF
TGTGCCAGCAGTGACAACAGGGGGCCGAACACTGAAGCTTTCTTT
>.|TRBV4-3|TRBJ2-6|few
CASAAGSSGANVLTF
TGCGCCAGCGCGGCAGGCAGCTCTGGGGCCAACGTCCTGACTTTC
>TRBD1|TRBV6-2/TRBV6-3|TRBJ2-4|many
CASIDRVGAKNIQYF
TGTGCCAGCATCGACAGGGTTGGCGCCAAAAACATTCAGTACTTC
>.|TRBV29-1|TRBJ2-7|.
CSAKDGPRGYEQYF
TGCAGCGCCAAGGACGGACCGCGGGGCTACGAGCAGTACTTC
>TRBD2|TRBV6-5|TRBJ2-1|.
CASSYSGSGALKYNEQFF
TGTGCCAGCAGTTACTCTGGGAGCGGGGCCTTAAAATACAATGAGCAGTTCTTC
>TRBD1|TRBV4-2|TRBJ2-7|.
CASSHPGTGVYEQYF
TGTGCCAGCAGCCACCCCGGGACAGGGGTCTACGAGCAGTACTTC
>.|TRBV28|TRBJ1-1|.
CATLGGLNTEAFF
TGTGCCACCCTAGGGGGGCTGAACACTGAAGCTTTCTTT
>.|TRBV6-6|TRBJ1-4|few
CASSYGEPGETNEKLFF
TGTGCCAGCAGTTACGGGGAACCGGGGGAGACTAATGAAAAACTGTTTTTT
>.|TRBV6-6|TRBJ2-7|once
CASSYRGPGEQYF
TGTGCCAGCAGTTACCGGGGACCCGGGGAGCAGTACTTC
>TRBD1|TRBV20-1|TRBJ1-5|.
CSAAGTGGRFSNQPQHF
TGCAGTGCTGCCGGGACAGGGGGCAGATTTAGCAATCAGCCCCAGCATTTT
>TRBD2|TRBV12-3/TRBV12-4|TRBJ2-1|few
CASSRGTSGGRLGEQFF
TGTGCCAGCAGTCGCGGGACTAGCGGGGGGAGGTTGGGTGAGCAGTTCTTC
>.|TRBV6-6|TRBJ2-7|many
CASSYSASQGHEQYF
TGTGCCAGCAGTTACAGCGCAAGTCAGGGGCACGAGCAGTACTTC
>.|TRBV5-6|TRBJ1-5|few
CAPRRVGNQPQHF
TGTGCCCCCAGGAGGGTGGGGAATCAGCCCCAGCATTTT
>.|TRBV7-2|TRBJ1-1|.
CASSLGVTMNTEAFF
TGTGCCAGCAGCTTAGGCGTGACGATGAACACTGAAGCTTTCTTT
>.|TRBV20-1|TRBJ2-1|.
CSASGGNAYNEQFF
TGCAGTGCTAGCGGGGGTAATGCCTACAATGAGCAGTTCTTC
>.|TRBV29-1|TRBJ2-1|few
CSVDVPYSYNEQFF
TGCAGCGTTGACGTACCATACTCCTACAATGAGCAGTTCTTC